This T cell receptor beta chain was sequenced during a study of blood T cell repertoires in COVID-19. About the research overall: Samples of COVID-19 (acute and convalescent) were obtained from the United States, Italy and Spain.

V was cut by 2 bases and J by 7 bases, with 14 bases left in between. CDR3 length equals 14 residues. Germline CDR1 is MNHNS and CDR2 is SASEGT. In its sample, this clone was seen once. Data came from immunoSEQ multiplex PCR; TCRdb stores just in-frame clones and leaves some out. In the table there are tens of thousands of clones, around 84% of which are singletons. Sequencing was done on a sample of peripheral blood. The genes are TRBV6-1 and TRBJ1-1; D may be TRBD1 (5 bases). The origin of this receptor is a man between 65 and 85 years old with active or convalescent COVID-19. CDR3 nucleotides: TGTGCCAGCAGTGAATTGGGCAGACAGAGTGAAGCTTTCTTT. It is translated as CASSELGRQSEAFF.